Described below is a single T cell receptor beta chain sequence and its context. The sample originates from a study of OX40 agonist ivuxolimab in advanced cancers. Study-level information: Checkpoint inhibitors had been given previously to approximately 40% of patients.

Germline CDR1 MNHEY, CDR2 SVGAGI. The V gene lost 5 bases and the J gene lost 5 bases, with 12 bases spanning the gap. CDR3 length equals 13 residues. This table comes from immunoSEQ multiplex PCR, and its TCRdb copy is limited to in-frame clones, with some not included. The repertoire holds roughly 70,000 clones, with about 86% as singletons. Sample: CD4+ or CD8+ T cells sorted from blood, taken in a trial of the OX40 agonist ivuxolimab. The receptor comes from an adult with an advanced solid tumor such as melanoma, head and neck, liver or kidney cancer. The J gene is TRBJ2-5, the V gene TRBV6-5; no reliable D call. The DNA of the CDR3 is TGTGCCAGCAGTGCCGTCAACGGGGAGACCCAGTACTTC. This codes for CASSAVNGETQYF.